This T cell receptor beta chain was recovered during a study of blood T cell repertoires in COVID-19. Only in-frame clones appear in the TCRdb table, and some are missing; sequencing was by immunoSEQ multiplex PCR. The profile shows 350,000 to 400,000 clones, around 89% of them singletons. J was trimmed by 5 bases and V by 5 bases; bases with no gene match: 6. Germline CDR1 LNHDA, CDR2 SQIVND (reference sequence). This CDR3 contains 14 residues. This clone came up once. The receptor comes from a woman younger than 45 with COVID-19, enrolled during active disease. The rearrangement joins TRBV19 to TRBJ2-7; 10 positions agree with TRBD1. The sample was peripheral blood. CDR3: CASSSRDRGHEQYF. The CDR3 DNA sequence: TGTGCCAGTAGTTCCCGGGACAGGGGCCACGAGCAGTACTTC.